One and the same sample provided the 7 T cell receptor beta chains below, sequenced in a study of T cell repertoires in cytomegalovirus infection. TCRdb itself ran the reads through MiXCR, one entry per CDR3 protein. The sample has about 180,000 distinct CDR3 sequences, approximately 18% seen once; the top ten hold 20% to 25%. Source material: CD8+ T cells from PBMCs. The source of these receptors is a human donor in good health (CMV status not recorded). Some clones in this sample may be carry-over from other donors' samples.

This clonotype occurred a few times. The chain couples TRBV12-3 or TRBV12-4 to TRBJ2-1, with D perhaps TRBD1 (6 bases). V dropped 8 bases and J dropped 0 bases, with 11 bases sitting between them. The CDR3 is 14 residues long. The CDR3 loop reads CASDRGGSYNEQFF. The CDR3 DNA follows: TGTGCCAGCGACCGAGGGGGCTCCTACAATGAGCAGTTCTTC.

The chain has TRBV7-9 and TRBJ1-1; tentatively, D is TRBD1 (5 bases). The CDR3 spans 14 residues. Germline V gene sequence: CDR1 SEHNR, CDR2 FQNEAQ (reference sequence). Trimming removed 1 base at V and 5 bases at J, with 11 bases between. CDR3 residues: CASSLGGARTEAFF. Written as DNA, the CDR3 is TGTGCCAGCAGCTTAGGGGGCGCGAGGACTGAAGCTTTCTTT.

The V call is TRBV7-9, the J call TRBJ2-7; the match to TRBD1 covers 8 bases. V was clipped by 5 bases and J by 5 bases; unmatched bases: 8. Per the germline V gene, CDR1 is SEHNR and CDR2 is FQNEAQ (reference sequence). The CDR3 length is 14 residues. CDR3: CASSPVAGGHEQYF. CDR3 nucleotides: TGTGCCAGCAGCCCTGTGGCAGGGGGCCACGAGCAGTACTTC.

This clonotype was picked up many times. The rearrangement links TRBV7-2 to TRBJ1-4, with D tentatively TRBD1 (5 bases). From germline, CDR1 is SGHTA and CDR2 FQGNSA. Deletions cut 5 bases from V and 4 bases from J, with 14 bases between. The CDR3 has 15 residues. This CDR3 is CASSPGTEYNEKLFF. In nucleotides, the CDR3 is TGTGCCAGCAGCCCCGGGACCGAATATAATGAAAAACTGTTTTTT.

V is TRBV7-6 and J is TRBJ2-2; 8 positions agree with TRBD1. Per germline, CDR1 SGHVS and CDR2 FNYEAQ. This CDR3 comprises 18 residues. The trim removed 1 base at V and 0 bases at J, leaving 7 bases unmatched. The CDR3 DNA reads TGTGCCAGCAGCTTAGTGTGGCAGGGGGCATCGAACACCGGGGAGCTGTTTTTT. Translation gives CASSLVWQGASNTGELFF. The full variable domain, with the rest looked up from reference TRBV7-6 and TRBJ2-2, is GAGVSQSPRYKVTKRGQDVALRCDPISGHVSLYWYRQALGQGPEFLTYFNYEAQQDKSGLPNDRFSAERPEGSISTLTIQRTEQRDSAMYRCASSLVWQGASNTGELFFGEGSRLTVL.

This clonotype was counted only a few times. This sequence joins TRBV7-9 and TRBJ1-2, with 7 bases matching TRBD1. Germline trimming cut 5 bases from V and 4 bases from J; bases unmatched to any gene: 7. CDR3 length: 14 amino acids. The V gene's germline CDR1 is SEHNR and CDR2 FQNEAQ (reference sequence). CDR3 in DNA: TGTGCCAGCAGCCCTGTCGGGACAGCCTATGGCTACACCTTC. As protein: CASSPVGTAYGYTF.

In its sample, this clonotype was seen a few times. The chain couples TRBV29-1 to TRBJ1-3; weak D call: TRBD1 (6 bases). The germline V gene encodes CDR1 SQVTM and CDR2 ANQGSEA. V was cut by 6 bases and J by 0 bases, with 12 bases left in between. This CDR3 is built from 14 residues. The CDR3 reads CSVTGTFSGNTIYF. DNA for the CDR3: TGCAGCGTAACAGGGACTTTCTCTGGAAACACCATATATTTT.